This TCR beta chain was documented in a study of Ad26.COV2.S vaccination and SARS-CoV-2 variants. General study results and limits: It was found that vaccine and placebo recipients had similar non-spike TCR breadth. Spike-specific TCR breadth was greater in vaccine than placebo recipients.

The method was immunoSEQ multiplex PCR; TCRdb's version includes in-frame clones alone and lacks a portion of them. The sample has some 180,000 clones, roughly 85% seen once. CDR3 size: 15 residues. V was clipped by 1 base and J by 7 bases, with 12 bases between them. Germline V CDR1 and CDR2: SGHNT, YYREEE (reference sequence). Remarks on this clone: What it recognizes is unknown.

The sequencing here drew on peripheral blood, taken after recovery from COVID-19. V gene TRBV5-4 combines with J gene TRBJ1-6, with D possibly matching TRBD1 (5 bases). The sequence was obtained from a human donor who had recovered from COVID-19. CDR3: CASSLPPGVNSPLHF. Here the CDR3 DNA reads TGTGCCAGCAGCTTGCCACCGGGGGTGAATTCACCCCTCCACTTT. The full variable domain, its missing parts supplied by reference TRBV5-4 and TRBJ1-6, is ETGVTQSPTHLIKTRGQQVTLRCSSQSGHNTVSWYQQALGQGPQFIFQYYREEENGRGNFPPRFSGLQFPNYSSELNVNALELDDSALYLCASSLPPGVNSPLHFGNGTRLTVT.